These 15 T cell receptor beta chains were all obtained from the same sample, sequenced in a study of T cells in Graves' hyperthyroidism and ophthalmopathy. From RNA transcripts, TCR beta CDR3 regions were amplified. When the TCR CDR3 underwent first-round RT-PCR, the HTBI primer set was used. From the multiplex PCR reads, TCRdb called clonotypes with MiXCR, one entry per CDR3 protein. The sample includes about 740,000 distinct CDR3 sequences, 12% to 15% of them seen just once. The sequenced material came from blood. The receptor set was obtained from a woman between 18 and 29 years old with Graves' hyperthyroidism.

Remarks on this clonotype: A much larger clonotype is one base distant, so this may be a read error. This chain links TRBV7-9 with TRBJ2-1, with a weak D call TRBD1 (6 bases). The ends were cut back, 4 bases at V and 6 bases at J, with 16 bases in the middle. This CDR3 comprises 15 residues. The germline V gene encodes CDR1 SEHNR and CDR2 FQNEAQ (reference sequence). CDR3 loop: CASSSTHRVFNEQFF. The DNA of the CDR3 is TGTGCCAGCAGCTCCACTCACAGGGTCTTCAATGAGCAGTTCTTC. Complete variable domain (other parts from reference TRBV7-9 and TRBJ2-1): DTGVSQNPRHKITKRGQNVTFRCDPISEHNRLYWYRQTLGQGPEFLTYFQNEAQLEKSRLLSDRFSAERPKGSFSTLEIQRTEQGDSAMYLCASSSTHRVFNEQFFGPGTRLTVL.

This clonotype has a count of ten or more. The J gene is TRBJ1-1, the V gene TRBV13; TRBD1 matches 9 bases. The CDR3 sequence is 15 residues long. The V segment lost 4 bases and the J segment 6 bases; nucleotides outside the gene matches: 9. The V gene's germline CDR1 is PRHDT and CDR2 FYEKMQ (reference sequence). The CDR3 nucleotides are TGTGCCAGCAGCTCCGTGGGACAGGGTTTATCTGAAGCTTTCTTT. This translates into CASSSVGQGLSEAFF. The full variable domain, rest sourced from reference TRBV13 and TRBJ1-1, is AAGVIQSPRHLIKEKRETATLKCYPIPRHDTVYWYQQGPGQDPQFLISFYEKMQSDKGSIPDRFSAQQFSDYHSELNMSSLELGDSALYFCASSSVGQGLSEAFFGQGTRLTVV.

The V and J genes are TRBV27 and TRBJ2-1, with TRBD1 identical over 8 bases. Germline lookup yields CDR1 MNHEY and CDR2 SMNVEV (reference sequence). The trim removed 5 bases at V and 5 bases at J, leaving 8 bases unmatched. CDR3 length: 15 amino acids. The CDR3 sequence is CASSLRTGLHNEQFF. The DNA of the CDR3 is TGTGCCAGCAGTCTACGGACAGGGCTTCACAATGAGCAGTTCTTC.

The chain combines TRBV6-1 with TRBJ2-7; 7 positions match TRBD1. The CDR3 has 15 residues. The germline CDR1 and CDR2 sequences are MNHNS and SASEGT. The J segment lost 3 bases and the V segment lost 2 bases, leaving 7 bases of the junction unmatched. The CDR3 nucleotides are TGTGCCAGCAGTGAACCCCCCGCAGGGGGCTACGAGCAGTACTTC. Encoded protein: CASSEPPAGGYEQYF.

The V call is TRBV6-2 or TRBV6-3, the J call TRBJ1-5, with a tentative D call TRBD1 (5 bases). The CDR3 runs to 13 residues. V was pared by 6 bases and J by 7 bases, with 13 bases between. Germline V gene data show CDR1 as MNHEY and CDR2 as SVGEGT. In nucleotides, the CDR3 is TGTGCCAGCAGGGGGGGGGGTGAACAGCCCCAGCATTTT. Protein product: CASRGGGEQPQHF.

The V gene is TRBV19, the J gene TRBJ1-2; a weak D match, TRBD1 (6 bases). The CDR3 consists of 14 residues. V lost 5 bases and J lost 4, with 14 bases in between. From germline, CDR1 is LNHDA and CDR2 SQIVND (reference sequence). Here the CDR3 DNA reads TGTGCCAGTAGTGGTCCGGGGGGCGCCTATGGCTACACCTTC. It encodes CASSGPGGAYGYTF.

This clonotype occurred many times. The J gene is TRBJ2-7, the V gene TRBV28; 15 bases align to TRBD2. Germline CDR1 reads MDHEN; CDR2 reads SYDVKM. Trimming cost V 6 bases and J 3 bases; bases outside gene matches: 6. CDR3 size: 16 residues. The CDR3 DNA sequence: TGTGCCAGCAGCCGGGGACTAGCGGGGGGATACTACGAGCAGTACTTC. This sequence encodes CASSRGLAGGYYEQYF.

The gene calls are TRBV4-1 and TRBJ2-7, with a tentative D call TRBD1 (6 bases). The germline CDR1 and CDR2 sequences are MGHRA and YSYEKL. Trimming removed 7 bases from V and 2 bases from J, with 21 bases in between. The CDR3 contains 16 residues. DNA for the CDR3: TGCGCCAGCATACAGGGCCCTCCTTACCATACCTACGAGCAGTACTTC. This codes for CASIQGPPYHTYEQYF.

This clonotype was counted a few times. V gene TRBV7-3 combines with J gene TRBJ1-1; possible D gene TRBD1, 6 bases. This CDR3 region has 13 residues. The germline CDR1 and CDR2 sequences are SGHTA and FQGTGA. Deletions cut 5 bases from V and 4 bases from J, with 11 bases between. The CDR3 spells CASSQTGTTEAFF. CDR3 nucleotides: TGTGCCAGCAGCCAAACAGGGACCACTGAAGCTTTCTTT.

This clonotype was seen ten or more times. V usage is TRBV7-6 and J usage is TRBJ2-1; TRBD2 matches at 10 bases. The V gene end was trimmed by 3 bases and the J gene end by 3 bases; junction bases not matched to a gene: 2. The CDR3 totals 15 residues. Germline V CDR1 and CDR2: SGHVS, FNYEAQ. This chain's CDR3 is CASSFGTSDYNEQFF. In DNA, the CDR3 is TGTGCCAGCAGCTTTGGGACTAGCGACTACAATGAGCAGTTCTTC.

This clonotype was counted many times. The chain couples TRBV28 to TRBJ2-3; D ambiguous. The CDR3 totals 13 residues. Germline loops: CDR1 MDHEN, CDR2 SYDVKM. Trimming shortened V by 3 bases and J by 2 bases, and 6 bases separated the two germline ends. CDR3 DNA sequence: TGTGCCAGCAGTTTCCAGTACACAGATACGCAGTATTTT. Translating gives CASSFQYTDTQYF.

This clonotype was seen ten or more times. The rearrangement uses TRBV20-1 and TRBJ1-1; unclear D gene. The CDR3 contains 14 residues. Trimming cost V 2 bases and J 1 base, with 11 bases left between them. The germline V gene encodes CDR1 DFQATT and CDR2 SNEGSKA (reference sequence). The CDR3 loop reads CSARSVSGNTEAFF. The CDR3 DNA reads TGCAGTGCTAGATCCGTAAGTGGGAACACTGAAGCTTTCTTT.

There are many counts of this clonotype. The V call is TRBV2, the J call TRBJ1-1; D is undetermined. Trimming left V 0 bases short and J 1 base short, with 15 bases between. Per the germline V gene, CDR1 is SNHLY and CDR2 is FYNNEI. The CDR3 contains 17 residues. CDR3 DNA: TGTGCCAGCAGTGAAGCGCTCGGGCCTCAGCGGAACACTGAAGCTTTCTTT. This codes for CASSEALGPQRNTEAFF.

This chain links TRBV6-2 or TRBV6-3 with TRBJ2-1, with a tentative D call TRBD2 (6 bases). Trimming removed 4 bases at V and 5 bases at J, with 15 bases between. CDR3 size: 15 residues. CDR1 and CDR2 from the germline V gene are MNHEY and SVGEGT. The CDR3 bases are TGTGCCAGCAGTTCCCACGGGGGAGGTGACAATGAGCAGTTCTTC. It encodes CASSSHGGGDNEQFF.

In this sample, this clonotype turned up many times. V usage is TRBV20-1 and J usage is TRBJ2-1; D possibly corresponds to TRBD1 (6 bases). CDR1 and CDR2 (germline): DFQATT, SNEGSKA (reference sequence). This CDR3 comprises 15 residues. Trimming pared 2 bases from V and 2 bases from J, leaving 13 bases between. Here the CDR3 reads CSARFQGSTYNEQFF. Written as DNA, the CDR3 is TGCAGTGCTAGATTTCAGGGGTCTACCTACAATGAGCAGTTCTTC.